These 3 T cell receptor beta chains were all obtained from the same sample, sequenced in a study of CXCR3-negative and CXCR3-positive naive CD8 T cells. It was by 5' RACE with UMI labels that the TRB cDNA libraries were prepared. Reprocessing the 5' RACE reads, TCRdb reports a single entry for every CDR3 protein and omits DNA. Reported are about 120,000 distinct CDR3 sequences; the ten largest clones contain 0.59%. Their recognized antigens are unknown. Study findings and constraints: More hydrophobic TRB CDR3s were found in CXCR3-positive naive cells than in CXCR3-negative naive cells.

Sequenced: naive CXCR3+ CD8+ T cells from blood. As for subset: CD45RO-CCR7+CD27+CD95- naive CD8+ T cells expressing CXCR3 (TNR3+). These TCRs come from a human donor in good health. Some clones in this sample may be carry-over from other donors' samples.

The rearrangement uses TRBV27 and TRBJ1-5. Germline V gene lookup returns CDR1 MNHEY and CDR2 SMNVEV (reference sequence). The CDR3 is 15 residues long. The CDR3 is CASSLWPSGNQPQHF.

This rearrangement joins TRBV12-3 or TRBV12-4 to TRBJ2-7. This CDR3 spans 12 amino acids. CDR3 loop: CASSLYTYEQYF.

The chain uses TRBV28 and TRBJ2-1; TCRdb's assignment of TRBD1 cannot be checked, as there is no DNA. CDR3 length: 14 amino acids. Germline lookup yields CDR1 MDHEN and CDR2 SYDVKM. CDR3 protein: CASGTFNSYNEQFF.